These 10 T cell receptor beta chains came from one sample sequenced in a study of Tregs in tolerant kidney transplant recipients. TCRdb keeps only in-frame clones here, not all; method: immunoSEQ multiplex PCR. Here the sample spans 85,000 to 95,000 clones, approximately 92% being singletons. Sample: CD8+ T cells from blood. These receptors were collected from a human donor in good health.

This chain connects TRBV6-5 to TRBJ2-7; 10 bases line up with TRBD1. This CDR3 spans 13 amino acids. Per germline, CDR1 MNHEY and CDR2 SVGAGI. V shed 6 bases and J 4 bases; nucleotides not matched to a gene: 3. The CDR3 nucleotides read TGTGCCAGCAGCGACAGGGGGCCGTACGAGCAGTACTTC. Its translation is CASSDRGPYEQYF.

The V gene is TRBV19, the J gene TRBJ2-5; 11 bases are shared with TRBD2. V shed 1 base, J shed 0 bases, and the junction held 4 bases outside the gene matches. Per germline, CDR1 LNHDA and CDR2 SQIVND (reference sequence). This CDR3 is built from 17 residues. The CDR3 DNA reads TGTGCCAGTAGTATAGGGGCGGGACTAGCGGACCAAGAGACCCAGTACTTC. Protein product: CASSIGAGLADQETQYF.

This chain joins TRBV10-3 and TRBJ1-5; D not certain. CDR1 ENHRY and CDR2 SYGVKD come from the germline V gene. The CDR3 spans 15 residues. With 2 bases removed from V and 5 bases from J, the gap between germline ends came to 13 bases. The CDR3 protein is CAISEGNRIDQPQHF. CDR3 sequence (DNA): TGTGCCATCAGTGAGGGAAACAGAATAGATCAGCCCCAGCATTTT.

The chain joins TRBV9 to TRBJ2-2, with TRBD2 matching 7 bases. This CDR3 is 13 amino acids long. J was trimmed by 1 base and V by 7 bases; bases with no gene match: 1. Germline CDR1 SGDLS, CDR2 YYNGEE. The CDR3 coding sequence is TGTGCCAGCGGCGGGGGGAACACCGGGGAGCTGTTTTTT. It is translated as CASGGGNTGELFF.

This clone was seen once. V is TRBV11-2 and J is TRBJ2-3; no reliable D call. Germline values: CDR1 SGHAT, CDR2 FQNNGV. CDR3 length equals 14 residues. The V end was cut by 1 base, the J end by 4 bases, with 9 bases between. CDR3 in DNA: TGTGCCAGCAGCTTAGGACGCCTTCCAGATACGCAGTATTTT. This encodes CASSLGRLPDTQYF.

The chain has TRBV14 and TRBJ2-7, with D perhaps matching TRBD2 (6 bases). CDR3 length: 15 amino acids. Germline V gives CDR1 SGHDN, CDR2 FVKESK. V lost 0 bases and J lost 2, with 11 bases in between. The chain's CDR3 is CASSQDAGRPYEQYF. In DNA form, the CDR3 reads TGTGCCAGCAGCCAAGACGCAGGGAGGCCCTACGAGCAGTACTTC.

This clone appeared a single time. The V and J genes are TRBV11-2 and TRBJ1-2; 9 positions match TRBD1. The length of the CDR3 is 13 residues. Germline V lookup: CDR1 SGHAT, CDR2 FQNNGV. V gave up 1 base and J gave up 8 bases; unmatched junction bases: 2. The CDR3 protein is CASSLGQGVGYTF. For the CDR3, the DNA is TGTGCCAGCAGCTTAGGACAGGGGGTAGGCTACACCTTC. Looking up the rest from reference TRBV11-2 and TRBJ1-2 gives the full variable domain: EAGVAQSPRYKIIEKRQSVAFWCNPISGHATLYWYQQILGQGPKLLIQFQNNGVVDDSQLPKDRFSAERLKGVDSTLKIQPAKLEDSAVYLCASSLGQGVGYTFGSGTRLTVV.

This clone was counted once. The chain links TRBV4-1 to TRBJ2-2; D is unresolved. There are 13 residues in the CDR3. The ends were cut back, 0 bases at V and 3 bases at J, with 2 bases in the middle. Germline V gene data show CDR1 as MGHRA and CDR2 as YSYEKL. CDR3 nucleotides: TGCGCCAGCAGCCAAGAATACACCGGGGAGCTGTTTTTT. As protein: CASSQEYTGELFF.

This clone turned up a few times. V usage is TRBV27 and J usage is TRBJ1-2; tentative D call: TRBD1 (5 bases). CDR3 length: 14 residues. The germline V gene has CDR1 MNHEY and CDR2 SMNVEV (reference sequence). Trimming stripped 5 bases from V and 2 bases from J, with 12 bases between. The CDR3 spells CASSPGPENYGYTF. CDR3 sequence (DNA): TGTGCCAGCAGTCCGGGACCGGAAAACTATGGCTACACCTTC.

The chain has TRBV30 and TRBJ2-1; D possibly uses TRBD1 or TRBD2 (5 bases each). With 8 bases removed from V and 6 bases from J, the gap between germline ends came to 17 bases. The CDR3 has 13 residues. In germline, CDR1 is GTSNPN, CDR2 SVGIG (reference sequence). This chain's CDR3 is CAGRDGWSNEQFF. The DNA for the CDR3 is TGTGCCGGCCGGGACGGCTGGTCCAATGAGCAGTTCTTC. Complete variable domain (other parts from reference TRBV30 and TRBJ2-1): SQTIHQWPATLVQPVGSPLSLECTVEGTSNPNLYWYRQAAGRGLQLLFYSVGIGQISSEVPQNLSASRPQDRQFILSSKKLLLSDSGFYLCAGRDGWSNEQFFGPGTRLTVL.